This record covers a single T cell receptor (beta chain). Antigen specificity is unknown. This specimen comes from a study of blood T cells in healthy people across ages. A second PCR, run for roughly 7 to 11 cycles, used a sample-barcoded 5' primer plus a J-beta primer mix. TCRdb itself ran the 5' RACE reads through MiXCR, one entry per CDR3 protein. Counted here are more than 1 million distinct CDR3 sequences, 45% occurring once; the ten biggest clones make up about 19%. General observations from the study: Older individuals had lower TCR beta diversity per million T cells (the decline was roughly linear). Relative to aged donors, long-lived donors carried more naive CD4+ cells and displayed higher diversity. No one knew whether donors had CMV, which possibly confounded expanded clonotype changes. TCR beta diversity was tightly associated with the proportion of naive T cells.

Germline V gives CDR1 SGHRS, CDR2 YFSETQ. The CDR3 spans 14 residues. The V and J ends lost 4 bases and 7 bases respectively, with 17 bases between them. The J gene is TRBJ1-1, the V gene TRBV5-1; no firm D call. Input material: blood. This TCR came from a woman aged 55 to 70 in good health. CDR3 amino acids: CASSGVSGGYEAFF. The DNA of the CDR3 is TGCGCCAGCAGCGGGGTGTCGGGTGGATATGAAGCTTTCTTT. Looking up the rest from reference TRBV5-1 and TRBJ1-1 gives the full variable domain: KAGVTQTPRYLIKTRGQQVTLSCSPISGHRSVSWYQQTPGQGLQFLFEYFSETQRNKGNFPGRFSGRQFSNSRSEMNVSTLELGDSALYLCASSGVSGGYEAFFGQGTRLTVV.